The 12 T cell receptor beta chains reported below all come from one sample, sequenced in a study of cytomegalovirus exposure and HLA in healthy donors. With 60 Vbeta and 13 Jbeta primers, the PCR was carried out. The table came from immunoSEQ multiplex PCR; TCRdb's copy has only in-frame clones and leaves some out. The sample contains around 62,000 clones, approximately 75% of which appear only once. Sequencing was performed on PBMCs. The source of these receptors is a man aged 60-69 years in good health and CMV-seropositive.

This clone has a handful of counts. The chain couples TRBV6-4 to TRBJ2-1, with 11 positions matching TRBD2. Germline trimming cut 2 bases from V and 2 bases from J; bases unmatched to any gene: 8. The CDR3 runs to 18 residues. In germline, CDR1 is MRHNA, CDR2 SNTAGT. The CDR3 region is CASSDRGLAGGTYNEQFF. CDR3 bases: TGTGCCAGCAGTGACCGAGGACTAGCGGGTGGGACCTACAATGAGCAGTTCTTC.

J is TRBJ1-1 and V is TRBV7-6; D gene uncertain. The germline V and J ends were trimmed by 0 bases and 1 base, with 9 bases remaining between them. Germline CDR1 is SGHVS and CDR2 is FNYEAQ. This CDR3 contains 15 residues. CDR3 sequence (DNA): TGTGCCAGCAGCTTAGCGCGGATTGAGAACACTGAAGCTTTCTTT. It translates to CASSLARIENTEAFF.

The chain links TRBV4-1 to TRBJ1-4; 7 bases line up with TRBD1. The trim removed 4 bases at V and 12 bases at J, leaving 8 bases unmatched. The V gene's germline CDR1 is MGHRA and CDR2 YSYEKL. There are 13 residues in the CDR3. The CDR3 bases are TGCGCCAGCAGCCCGTTGACAGGGCCAGAACTGTTTTTT. Translation: CASSPLTGPELFF.

The chain recombines TRBV11-2 with TRBJ1-4; D gene ambiguous. V was shortened by 3 bases and J by 5 bases, with 13 bases between the two germline ends. The CDR3 is made up of 15 amino acids. Germline V gives CDR1 SGHAT, CDR2 FQNNGV. For the CDR3, the DNA is TGTGCCAGCAGCTTCCTCGGGTCCCCGAATGAAAAACTGTTTTTT. It specifies CASSFLGSPNEKLFF.

This clone was picked up one time. The chain carries TRBV9 and TRBJ1-4; TRBD1 matches 9 bases. J was trimmed by 1 base and V by 2 bases; bases with no gene match: 3. Germline V CDR1 and CDR2: SGDLS, YYNGEE. The CDR3 is 16 residues long. CDR3 coding DNA: TGTGCCAGCAGCGTGACAGGGGGACGAACTAATGAAAAACTGTTTTTT. Translating gives CASSVTGGRTNEKLFF.

This clone was detected only a few times. The rearrangement links TRBV9 to TRBJ2-4; 12 bases match TRBD1. Germline V CDR1 and CDR2: SGDLS, YYNGEE. V was clipped by 5 bases and J by 5 bases; unmatched bases: 8. There are 16 residues in the CDR3. CDR3 sequence: CASSRRDRGLENIQYF. Written as DNA, the CDR3 is TGTGCCAGCAGTCGGAGGGACAGGGGGCTCGAAAACATTCAGTACTTC.

This clone was counted a few times. CDR3 in DNA: TGTGCCAGCAGCCAGGGACTAGCGGTGAACACCGGGGAGCTGTTTTTT. Translating gives CASSQGLAVNTGELFF. The V gene is TRBV7-9, the J gene TRBJ2-2, with TRBD2 identical over 11 bases. The length of the CDR3 is 16 residues. V dropped 5 bases and J dropped 1; count of bases not matched to a gene: 3. Germline V gene sequence: CDR1 SEHNR, CDR2 FQNEAQ (reference sequence). Full variable domain (missing parts from reference TRBV7-9 and TRBJ2-2): DTGVSQNPRHKITKRGQNVTFRCDPISEHNRLYWYRQTLGQGPEFLTYFQNEAQLEKSRLLSDRFSAERPKGSFSTLEIQRTEQGDSAMYLCASSQGLAVNTGELFFGEGSRLTVL.

The chain employs TRBV7-9 and TRBJ1-4, with 8 bases matching TRBD1. The germline V gene encodes CDR1 SEHNR and CDR2 FQNEAQ (reference sequence). This CDR3 region has 15 residues. Trimming cost V 5 bases and J 6 bases; bases outside gene matches: 8. The CDR3 DNA sequence: TGTGCCAGCAGCAAGCGGACAGGGAACGATGAAAAACTGTTTTTT. Encoded protein: CASSKRTGNDEKLFF.

J is TRBJ2-4 and V is TRBV9, with TRBD2 matching 8 bases. CDR3 length: 14 amino acids. V was pared by 0 bases and J by 6 bases, with 2 bases of the junction left unmatched. Germline CDR1 is SGDLS and CDR2 is YYNGEE. The CDR3 sequence is CASSVDSGVNIQYF. CDR3 sequence (DNA): TGTGCCAGCAGCGTAGATAGCGGGGTAAACATTCAGTACTTC.

The V call is TRBV10-2, the J call TRBJ1-1, with 10 bases that match TRBD1. Germline V gives CDR1 WSHSY, CDR2 SAAADI. With 6 bases clipped from V and 4 bases from J, the junction kept 8 bases outside the gene matches. CDR3 length equals 15 residues. In DNA form, the CDR3 reads TGCGCCAGCAGCGTTCCGGGACAGGGGAGCACTGAAGCTTTCTTT. This encodes CASSVPGQGSTEAFF.

This clone was detected only a few times. CDR3 sequence reads: CASSPRQGGTGELFF. The DNA of the CDR3 is TGTGCCAGCAGCCCTCGACAGGGTGGGACCGGGGAGCTGTTTTTT. This chain links TRBV7-6 with TRBJ2-2; TRBD1 matches 7 bases. The junction had 8 bases not matched to a gene; V was cut back by 5 bases and J by 5 bases. This CDR3 contains 15 residues. Germline V gives CDR1 SGHVS, CDR2 FNYEAQ.

The chain recombines TRBV5-6 with TRBJ2-7; D is perhaps TRBD1 (6 bases). Per germline, CDR1 SGHDT and CDR2 YYEEEE. V was trimmed by 5 bases and J by 4 bases, leaving 10 bases between them. This CDR3 has 12 residues. Here the CDR3 reads CASSFTGYEQYF. CDR3 in DNA: TGTGCCAGCAGTTTTACAGGGTACGAGCAGTACTTC.